Listed below are T cell receptor beta chains from one sample, sequenced in a study of CD8 T cells in Susac syndrome. In TCRdb, the immunoSEQ multiplex PCR reads were re-called with MiXCR into one record per CDR3 protein. The table includes about 200,000 distinct CDR3 sequences, roughly 92% detected once. Sequencing was performed on CD8+ T cells from PBMCs. Receptors were obtained from a human donor with multiple sclerosis. CDR3s include the opening cysteine and the closing phenylalanine or tryptophan. A D gene is named only where the DNA matches it firmly. Clone size is given for some rows only: seen once, a few or many times, or a class if the clone is expanded.

CDR3 protein: CASSGGGIGQYF
CDR3 DNA: TGTGCCAGCAGCGGGGGGGGAATTGGGCAGTATTTT
V gene: TRBV9
J gene: TRBJ2-3
clone size: -
D gene: TRBD2

CDR3 protein: CASSWGGGVADTQYF
CDR3 DNA: TGTGCCAGCAGCTGGGGTGGCGGGGTCGCGGATACGCAGTATTTT
V gene: TRBV5-6
J gene: TRBJ2-3
clone size: -
D gene: -

CDR3 protein: CASSSRDQQETQYF
CDR3 DNA: TGTGCCAGTAGTTCGCGGGATCAGCAAGAGACCCAGTACTTC
V gene: TRBV19
J gene: TRBJ2-5
clone size: -
D gene: -

CDR3 protein: CAWSVGSYEQYF
CDR3 DNA: TGTGCCTGGAGTGTGGGCTCCTACGAGCAGTACTTC
V gene: TRBV30
J gene: TRBJ2-7
clone size: few
D gene: -

CDR3 protein: CASSPGLVLPDTQYF
CDR3 DNA: TGTGCCAGCAGCCCAGGACTGGTCCTCCCAGATACGCAGTATTTT
V gene: TRBV7-2
J gene: TRBJ2-3
clone size: -
D gene: -

CDR3 protein: CASSPGTGNLQETQYF
CDR3 DNA: TGTGCCAGCAGCCCCGGGACAGGGAATCTCCAAGAGACCCAGTACTTC
V gene: TRBV5-4
J gene: TRBJ2-5
clone size: -
D gene: TRBD1

CDR3 protein: CASSSSGSRQPQHF
CDR3 DNA: TGTGCCAGCAGCTCCTCAGGGAGTCGTCAGCCCCAGCATTTT
V gene: TRBV7-8
J gene: TRBJ1-5
clone size: -
D gene: -

CDR3 protein: CASSQEGGEKYF
CDR3 DNA: TGCGCCAGCAGCCAAGAGGGGGGGGAAAAGTACTTC
V gene: TRBV4-3
J gene: TRBJ2-4
clone size: -
D gene: TRBD2

CDR3 protein: CASTVGLNTEAFF
CDR3 DNA: TGCGCCAGCACCGTCGGGTTGAACACTGAAGCTTTCTTT
V gene: TRBV5-1
J gene: TRBJ1-1
clone size: -
D gene: -

CDR3 protein: CASSLDKGDGYTF
CDR3 DNA: TGCGCCAGCAGCTTAGATAAAGGCGATGGCTACACCTTC
V gene: TRBV5-1
J gene: TRBJ1-2
clone size: -
D gene: -

CDR3 protein: CSASLLFRNSYYNEQFF
CDR3 DNA: TGCAGTGCTAGCCTCCTTTTTAGAAACAGTTACTACAATGAGCAGTTCTTC
V gene: TRBV20-1
J gene: TRBJ2-1
clone size: -
D gene: -

CDR3 protein: CASSSRQDSTDTQYF
CDR3 DNA: TGTGCCAGCAGTTCTAGACAGGATAGCACAGATACGCAGTATTTT
V gene: TRBV7-9
J gene: TRBJ2-3
clone size: -
D gene: -

CDR3 protein: CASRVGTEAFF
CDR3 DNA: TGTGCCAGCAGGGTGGGCACTGAAGCTTTCTTT
V gene: TRBV28
J gene: TRBJ1-1
clone size: once
D gene: -

CDR3 protein: CASSQGRGHSYEQYF
CDR3 DNA: TGCGCCAGCAGCCAAGGTAGAGGTCATTCCTACGAGCAGTACTTC
V gene: TRBV4-3
J gene: TRBJ2-7
clone size: -
D gene: -

CDR3 protein: CASSQDMFGDEQYF
CDR3 DNA: TGCGCCAGCAGCCAAGATATGTTCGGCGACGAGCAGTACTTC
V gene: TRBV4-1
J gene: TRBJ2-7
clone size: -
D gene: -

CDR3 protein: CASSHHAGDSYNEQFF
CDR3 DNA: TGCGCCAGCAGCCATCATGCGGGCGACTCCTACAATGAGCAGTTCTTC
V gene: TRBV4-1
J gene: TRBJ2-1
clone size: -
D gene: -

CDR3 protein: CAWSGAGELFF
CDR3 DNA: TGTGCCTGGAGTGGAGCGGGGGAGCTGTTTTTT
V gene: TRBV30
J gene: TRBJ2-2
clone size: -
D gene: -

CDR3 protein: CASSQDALAGNFYNEQFF
CDR3 DNA: TGCGCCAGCAGCCAAGATGCACTAGCGGGAAATTTCTACAATGAGCAGTTCTTC
V gene: TRBV4-3
J gene: TRBJ2-1
clone size: once
D gene: TRBD2

CDR3 protein: CSARPLAGGLYEQYF
CDR3 DNA: TGCAGTGCTAGACCCCTAGCGGGAGGGCTATACGAGCAGTACTTC
V gene: TRBV20-1
J gene: TRBJ2-7
clone size: -
D gene: TRBD2

CDR3 protein: CASSSGVGGSGANVLTF
CDR3 DNA: TGTGCCAGCAGCTCTGGGGTCGGTGGGTCTGGGGCCAACGTCCTGACTTTC
V gene: TRBV5-6
J gene: TRBJ2-6
clone size: -
D gene: -

CDR3 protein: CASQTGEPNEQFF
CDR3 DNA: TGTGCCAGCCAGACAGGGGAGCCGAATGAGCAGTTCTTC
V gene: TRBV12-3/TRBV12-4
J gene: TRBJ2-1
clone size: -
D gene: TRBD1

CDR3 protein: CASSLLAGYNEQFF
CDR3 DNA: TGTGCCAGCAGCTTACTAGCGGGATACAATGAGCAGTTCTTC
V gene: TRBV7-9
J gene: TRBJ2-1
clone size: -
D gene: TRBD2

CDR3 protein: CASSQDRGGTDYEQYF
CDR3 DNA: TGCGCCAGCAGCCAAGATAGAGGAGGAACGGACTACGAGCAGTACTTC
V gene: TRBV4-1
J gene: TRBJ2-7
clone size: -
D gene: -

CDR3 protein: CASSGDRGGTEAFF
CDR3 DNA: TGTGCCAGCAGTGGGGACAGGGGCGGCACTGAAGCTTTCTTT
V gene: TRBV2
J gene: TRBJ1-1
clone size: -
D gene: TRBD1

CDR3 protein: CASSGYPGVVETQYF
CDR3 DNA: TGTGCCAGCAGCGGTTATCCGGGGGTGGTGGAGACCCAGTACTTC
V gene: TRBV13
J gene: TRBJ2-5
clone size: -
D gene: -

CDR3 protein: CASKERNWRETGELFF
CDR3 DNA: TGTGCCAGCAAGGAAAGGAACTGGAGGGAAACCGGGGAGCTGTTTTTT
V gene: TRBV12-3/TRBV12-4
J gene: TRBJ2-2
clone size: once
D gene: -

CDR3 protein: CASREAYLNNEQFF
CDR3 DNA: TGTGCCAGCAGGGAGGCGTATCTTAACAATGAGCAGTTCTTC
V gene: TRBV6-2/TRBV6-3
J gene: TRBJ2-1
clone size: -
D gene: -

CDR3 protein: CSARDLDRQSYNYGYTF
CDR3 DNA: TGCAGTGCTAGAGATCTAGACCGACAGAGTTATAACTATGGCTACACCTTC
V gene: TRBV20-1
J gene: TRBJ1-2
clone size: -
D gene: -

CDR3 protein: CASGGQAKEQYF
CDR3 DNA: TGTGCCAGCGGAGGACAGGCGAAAGAGCAGTACTTC
V gene: TRBV6-1
J gene: TRBJ2-7
clone size: once
D gene: TRBD1

CDR3 protein: CASSHPHTF
CDR3 DNA: TGTGCCAGCAGTCACCCGCACACCTTC
V gene: TRBV12-3/TRBV12-4
J gene: TRBJ1-2
clone size: -
D gene: -

CDR3 protein: CASSFAEDRAVWDTQYF
CDR3 DNA: TGTGCCAGCAGTTTCGCAGAGGACAGGGCGGTTTGGGATACGCAGTATTTT
V gene: TRBV12-3/TRBV12-4
J gene: TRBJ2-3
clone size: -
D gene: TRBD1

CDR3 protein: CSARTGGGGYTF
CDR3 DNA: TGCAGTGCAAGAACAGGGGGCGGCGGCTACACCTTC
V gene: TRBV20-1
J gene: TRBJ1-2
clone size: -
D gene: TRBD1

CDR3 protein: CASNTGKPSNTGELFF
CDR3 DNA: TGCGCCAGCAACACAGGCAAACCCTCGAACACCGGGGAGCTGTTTTTT
V gene: TRBV5-1
J gene: TRBJ2-2
clone size: -
D gene: -

CDR3 protein: CASSLGTEENIQYF
CDR3 DNA: TGTGCCAGCAGCTTGGGGACCGAGGAAAACATTCAGTACTTC
V gene: TRBV5-4
J gene: TRBJ2-4
clone size: -
D gene: -

CDR3 protein: CASSLGTGLVQYF
CDR3 DNA: TGTGCCAGCAGCTTAGGGACAGGGCTGGTGCAGTACTTC
V gene: TRBV13
J gene: TRBJ2-7
clone size: -
D gene: TRBD1

CDR3 protein: CASSQIYDPTFTDTQYF
CDR3 DNA: TGCGCCAGCAGCCAAATATATGACCCAACATTCACAGATACGCAGTATTTT
V gene: TRBV4-1
J gene: TRBJ2-3
clone size: -
D gene: -

CDR3 protein: CATSDWDATEAFF
CDR3 DNA: TGTGCCACCAGTGATTGGGACGCCACTGAAGCTTTCTTT
V gene: TRBV24-1
J gene: TRBJ1-1
clone size: -
D gene: -

CDR3 protein: CASSLLPLQGGTEAFF
CDR3 DNA: TGCGCCAGCAGCCTCCTCCCTCTGCAGGGAGGAACTGAAGCTTTCTTT
V gene: TRBV5-1
J gene: TRBJ1-1
clone size: -
D gene: -

CDR3 protein: CASSQDGRLYNEQFF
CDR3 DNA: TGCGCCAGCAGCCAAGATGGAAGACTATACAATGAGCAGTTCTTC
V gene: TRBV4-3
J gene: TRBJ2-1
clone size: -
D gene: -

CDR3 protein: CASSGTGVRKIYNEQFF
CDR3 DNA: TGTGCCAGCAGCGGGACAGGGGTCCGCAAAATCTACAATGAGCAGTTCTTC
V gene: TRBV6-1
J gene: TRBJ2-1
clone size: once
D gene: TRBD1

CDR3 protein: CASSSGVLYGYTF
CDR3 DNA: TGTGCCAGCAGTTCGGGAGTGCTCTATGGCTACACCTTC
V gene: TRBV6-6
J gene: TRBJ1-2
clone size: few
D gene: -

CDR3 protein: CAISESLGGSQDEQFF
CDR3 DNA: TGTGCCATCAGTGAGTCCCTAGGGGGCAGCCAGGATGAGCAGTTCTTC
V gene: TRBV10-3
J gene: TRBJ2-1
clone size: -
D gene: TRBD1

CDR3 protein: CASSSASGGYLPPYNEQFF
CDR3 DNA: TGTGCCAGCAGCTCAGCTAGCGGGGGTTACCTTCCGCCCTACAATGAGCAGTTCTTC
V gene: TRBV7-6
J gene: TRBJ2-1
clone size: -
D gene: TRBD2

CDR3 protein: CASSLNARLAGNNEQFF
CDR3 DNA: TGTGCCAGCAGCCTCAACGCGCGACTAGCGGGGAACAATGAGCAGTTCTTC
V gene: TRBV7-9
J gene: TRBJ2-1
clone size: -
D gene: TRBD2

CDR3 protein: CASSQDGAGGPVDEQFF
CDR3 DNA: TGCGCCAGCAGCCAAGATGGGGCAGGGGGACCCGTGGATGAGCAGTTCTTC
V gene: TRBV4-3
J gene: TRBJ2-1
clone size: once
D gene: TRBD1

CDR3 protein: CSATHRGLTPYNEQFF
CDR3 DNA: TGCAGTGCTACCCACAGGGGGCTCACCCCCTACAATGAGCAGTTCTTC
V gene: TRBV20-1
J gene: TRBJ2-1
clone size: -
D gene: TRBD1

CDR3 protein: CASSFPSGNSYNEQFF
CDR3 DNA: TGTGCCAGCAGCTTCCCTAGCGGGAACTCCTACAATGAGCAGTTCTTC
V gene: TRBV7-6
J gene: TRBJ2-1
clone size: -
D gene: TRBD2

CDR3 protein: CSARDRMGRSSYEQYF
CDR3 DNA: TGCAGTGCTAGAGATCGTATGGGGAGGTCTAGTTACGAGCAGTACTTC
V gene: TRBV20-1
J gene: TRBJ2-7
clone size: once
D gene: -

CDR3 protein: CATSYKGGYEKLFF
CDR3 DNA: TGTGCCACCTCCTATAAGGGTGGATATGAAAAACTGTTTTTT
V gene: TRBV15
J gene: TRBJ1-4
clone size: -
D gene: -